This passage covers 30 T cell receptor beta chains from one sample sequenced in a study of regulatory T cells in long-lasting Graves disease. Time point given: newly diagnosed GD, antithyroid drugs for less than 3 months. RNA from PBMCs was the source of the TCR library. HTBI primers from iRepertoire and Arm-PCR of CDR3 regions yielded the TCR beta libraries. In TCRdb, the multiplex PCR reads were re-called with MiXCR into one record per CDR3 protein. Among approximately 540,000 distinct CDR3 sequences listed, about 12% were seen once. This sample also appeared in a second study, on T cells in Graves' hyperthyroidism and ophthalmopathy.

Material: peripheral blood mononuclear cells (PBMCs), obtained at new diagnosis, from a patient treated with antithyroid drugs. The receptor source for this set is a woman younger than 45 with Graves disease.

This clonotype occurred many times. The genes are TRBV28 and TRBJ2-7; 13 bases match TRBD2. This CDR3 has 14 residues. V gave up 10 bases and J gave up 4 bases; unmatched junction bases: 7. Germline-derived CDR1 and CDR2 are MDHEN and SYDVKM. The CDR3: CATGTSGMVYEQYF. The CDR3 DNA follows: TGTGCCACCGGGACTAGCGGGATGGTTTACGAGCAGTACTTC.

This clonotype was picked up many times. The chain uses TRBV7-9 and TRBJ2-7; TRBD1 matches at 9 bases. Germline V lookup: CDR1 SEHNR, CDR2 FQNEAQ (reference sequence). Trimming took 6 bases from V and 4 from J; bases not matched to a gene: 10. This CDR3 is built from 15 residues. The CDR3 DNA is TGTGCCAGCAGGCCGACGGGACAGGGTCCTTACGAGCAGTACTTC. Translated: CASRPTGQGPYEQYF.

This clonotype was counted a few times. The rearrangement joins TRBV27 to TRBJ1-5; 7 bases are shared with TRBD1. The CDR3 runs to 17 residues. Germline V gene sequence: CDR1 MNHEY, CDR2 SMNVEV (reference sequence). V lost 5 bases and J lost 6; bases outside the gene matches: 16. The CDR3 is CASSTIWGAQGGQPQHF. As DNA, the CDR3 is TGTGCCAGCAGTACCATATGGGGGGCGCAGGGGGGTCAGCCCCAGCATTTT.

This clonotype was found many times. This chain links TRBV11-2 with TRBJ2-2; D is unresolved. The CDR3 length is 15 residues. The V and J ends lost 1 base and 0 bases respectively, with 6 bases between them. Germline values: CDR1 SGHAT, CDR2 FQNNGV. CDR3 bases: TGTGCCAGCAGCTTAGGTCGATCGAACACCGGGGAGCTGTTTTTT. Residues: CASSLGRSNTGELFF.

The sample holds a few counts of this clonotype. The chain joins TRBV6-1 to TRBJ2-1, with TRBD2 matching over 8 bases. The CDR3 runs 16 residues. Germline V gene data show CDR1 as MNHNS and CDR2 as SASEGT. Trimming removed 7 bases from V and 5 bases from J; junction bases left unmatched: 13. CDR3 sequence (DNA): TGTGCCAGCACCTCTCAGGGAGCGGGAGAGAACAATGAGCAGTTCTTC. Protein: CASTSQGAGENNEQFF.

The chain links TRBV9 to TRBJ1-3; no reliable D call. Deletions cut 0 bases from V and 0 bases from J, with 10 bases between. The germline V gene has CDR1 SGDLS and CDR2 YYNGEE. The CDR3 loop spans 16 amino acids. In DNA form, the CDR3 reads TGTGCCAGCAGCGTAGCTACCCGCTCCTCTGGAAACACCATATATTTT. It translates to CASSVATRSSGNTIYF.

There are many counts of this clonotype. This chain connects TRBV7-2 to TRBJ2-5; D ambiguous. The CDR3 runs 12 residues. Looked up from germline, CDR1 is SGHTA and CDR2 is FQGNSA. The V end lost 5 bases, the J end lost 4 bases, and 8 bases lay between the germline ends. The CDR3 reads CASSNNRETQYF. The CDR3 DNA reads as TGTGCCAGCAGCAACAACCGAGAGACCCAGTACTTC.

The table lists this clonotype with many counts. The CDR3 loop is CATSDLTETGAYGYTF. CDR3 sequence (DNA): TGTGCCACCAGTGATTTGACAGAAACGGGGGCCTATGGCTACACCTTC. V and J are TRBV24-1 and TRBJ1-2; D may be TRBD1 (6 bases). Per the germline V gene, CDR1 is KGHDR and CDR2 is SFDVKD. The CDR3 spans 16 residues. V was trimmed by 0 bases and J by 4 bases, leaving 14 bases between them.

This clonotype was seen at least ten times. The chain joins TRBV2 to TRBJ1-6; a weak D match, TRBD1 (5 bases). The CDR3 is 13 residues long. Germline V gene data show CDR1 as SNHLY and CDR2 as FYNNEI. V lost 6 bases and J 8 bases, leaving 11 bases between the germline ends. The CDR3 bases are TGTGCCAGCAGGGGGGACGGCTATTCACCCCTCCACTTT. It translates to CASRGDGYSPLHF.

This clonotype was seen many times. J is TRBJ1-1 and V is TRBV5-4; D is unclear. Germline CDR1 and CDR2: SGHNT and YYREEE (reference sequence). The CDR3 covers 14 residues. Deletions cut 8 bases from V and 0 bases from J, with 14 bases between. CDR3 sequence: CASRTGLLNTEAFF. The DNA for the CDR3 is TGTGCCAGTCGTACTGGGCTCTTGAACACTGAAGCTTTCTTT.

This clonotype showed up many times. The CDR3 loop reads CASSLSGQGSSYEQYF. In DNA form, the CDR3 reads TGTGCCAGCAGCTTGTCCGGGCAGGGCAGCTCCTACGAGCAGTACTTC. V is TRBV11-2 and J is TRBJ2-7; D is perhaps TRBD1 (5 bases). Per germline, CDR1 SGHAT and CDR2 FQNNGV. V lost 3 bases and J 0 bases, leaving 15 bases between the germline ends. This CDR3 spans 16 amino acids.

This clonotype was counted many times. The V call is TRBV29-1, the J call TRBJ1-2; D is unclear. The V and J ends lost 2 bases and 4 bases respectively, with 5 bases between them. The CDR3 totals 11 residues. The V gene's germline CDR1 is SQVTM and CDR2 ANQGSEA. CDR3 loop: CSVESGYGYTF. The DNA for the CDR3 is TGCAGCGTTGAATCGGGCTATGGCTACACCTTC.

This clonotype was found many times. The chain links TRBV6-1 to TRBJ2-1, with a possible D match to TRBD2 (6 bases). The germline V and J ends were trimmed by 2 bases and 6 bases, with 14 bases remaining between them. Per germline, CDR1 MNHNS and CDR2 SASEGT. This CDR3 is built from 15 residues. CDR3: CASSERGNLINEQFF. CDR3 nucleotide sequence: TGTGCCAGCAGTGAACGGGGGAACCTGATCAATGAGCAGTTCTTC.

This clonotype showed up many times. CDR3 sequence (DNA): TGTGCCAGCAGTTTGGGCGGGGCGACTGGGGAGCAGTACTTC. Translation: CASSLGGATGEQYF. This rearrangement joins TRBV27 to TRBJ2-7; weak D call: TRBD2 (6 bases). Per the germline V gene, CDR1 is MNHEY and CDR2 is SMNVEV (reference sequence). V was pared by 3 bases and J by 7 bases, with 16 bases between. CDR3 length: 14 residues.

This clonotype occurred many times. CDR3 sequence reads: CASRAGQSYEQYF. CDR3 DNA: TGTGCCAGCAGGGCGGGACAGTCCTACGAGCAGTACTTC. This rearrangement joins TRBV28 to TRBJ2-7, with D possibly matching TRBD1 (7 bases). Germline V CDR1 and CDR2: MDHEN, SYDVKM. Trimming cost V 6 bases and J 1 base, with 10 bases left between them. The CDR3 spans 13 residues. Full variable domain (remainder filled in from reference TRBV28 and TRBJ2-7): DVKVTQSSRYLVKRTGEKVFLECVQDMDHENMFWYRQDPGLGLRLIYFSYDVKMKEKGDIPEGYSVSREKKERFSLILESASTNQTSMYLCASRAGQSYEQYFGPGTRLTVT.

This sequence joins TRBV6-4 and TRBJ2-1; D possibly corresponds to TRBD2 (5 bases). There are 14 residues in the CDR3. Germline-derived CDR1 and CDR2 are MRHNA and SNTAGT. V gave up 3 bases and J gave up 9 bases, with 15 bases separating them. In DNA form, the CDR3 reads TGTGCCAGCAGTGAGGACTCCTGGCCGGGTGAGCAGTTCTTC. It encodes CASSEDSWPGEQFF.

The chain recombines TRBV5-6 with TRBJ1-4; 9 bases are shared with TRBD1. The CDR3 spans 17 residues. J lost 7 bases, V lost 4 bases, and 14 bases had no gene match. Germline assignment: CDR1 SGHDT and CDR2 YYEEEE. This CDR3 reads CASSRIGQGILTEKLFF. The CDR3, as DNA: TGTGCCAGCAGCCGGATAGGACAGGGGATACTAACTGAAAAACTGTTTTTT.

The sample holds many counts of this clonotype. The V and J genes are TRBV14 and TRBJ1-1; a possible D gene is TRBD1 (5 bases). Looked up from germline, CDR1 is SGHDN and CDR2 is FVKESK. The CDR3 spans 16 residues. V lost 6 bases to trimming and J lost 0 bases, with 17 bases between them. This chain's CDR3 is CASSQRRAGLNTEAFF. CDR3 bases: TGTGCCAGCAGTCAACGTCGCGCAGGGTTGAACACTGAAGCTTTCTTT.

Concerning this clonotype itself: One end of the junction fails to match germline, which may point to a read error. The chain links TRBV19 to TRBJ2-4, with 7 bases lining up with TRBD2. CDR1 and CDR2 (germline): LNHDA, SQIVND (reference sequence). The CDR3 covers 15 residues. As DNA, the CDR3 is TGTGCCGGTAGTATCGATGGGTGGGGGGGAAACATTCAGTACTTC. Protein: CAGSIDGWGGNIQYF.

This clonotype showed up many times. The chain links TRBV20-1 to TRBJ2-5; 10 bases match TRBD2. Per germline, CDR1 DFQATT and CDR2 SNEGSKA (reference sequence). The CDR3 extends over 17 amino acids. The ends lost 0 bases at V and 4 bases at J; junction bases unmatched: 11. The CDR3 DNA follows: TGCAGTGCTAGAGATCCCTGGAGCGGGAGGGCTGGAGAGACCCAGTACTTC. Amino acid sequence: CSARDPWSGRAGETQYF.

The sample holds many counts of this clonotype. The CDR3 loop reads CASSVTSSTDTQYF. As DNA, the CDR3 is TGTGCCAGCAGCGTGACTAGTAGCACAGATACGCAGTATTTT. The V and J genes are TRBV7-2 and TRBJ2-3; D is possibly TRBD2 (6 bases). Germline V gives CDR1 SGHTA, CDR2 FQGNSA. The CDR3 extends over 14 amino acids. Trimming cost V 5 bases and J 0 bases, with 9 bases left between them. Supplemented by reference TRBV7-2 and TRBJ2-3, the full variable domain reads GAGVSQSPSNKVTEKGKDVELRCDPISGHTALYWYRQSLGQGLEFLIYFQGNSAPDKSGLPSDRFSAERTGGSVSTLTIQRTQQEDSAVYLCASSVTSSTDTQYFGPGTRLTVL.

In its sample, this clonotype was seen a few times. CDR3 DNA: TGTGCCAGCTCCACGGGAAGGGTACCCTCAGGCACTGAAGCTTTCTTT. Amino acid sequence: CASSTGRVPSGTEAFF. The chain joins TRBV18 to TRBJ1-1, with no clear D. CDR1 is KGHSH and CDR2 is LQKENI in the germline V gene. V lost 6 bases, J lost 4 bases, and 21 bases lay in between. There are 16 residues in the CDR3.

This chain connects TRBV29-1 to TRBJ2-1; the D gene is possibly TRBD1 (5 bases). The V and J ends lost 1 base and 2 bases respectively, with 12 bases between them. The CDR3 has 15 amino acids. Germline V gives CDR1 SQVTM, CDR2 ANQGSEA. The CDR3 coding sequence is TGCAGCGTTGAAGGGGGCCTCTGGGCCTACAATGAGCAGTTCTTC. Translated: CSVEGGLWAYNEQFF.

This clonotype showed up many times. The V gene is TRBV5-1, the J gene TRBJ2-1; 13 nucleotides line up with TRBD2. This CDR3 is built from 16 residues. Germline V CDR1 and CDR2: SGHRS, YFSETQ. V lost 0 bases and J lost 4; bases outside the gene matches: 1. This chain's CDR3 is CASSLAGLAGYNEQFF. The CDR3 region has the DNA TGCGCCAGCAGCTTGGCGGGACTAGCGGGATACAATGAGCAGTTCTTC.

This clonotype was recorded at least ten times. This chain links TRBV11-2 with TRBJ2-2; either TRBD1 or TRBD2 may fit D (5 bases each). V dropped 5 bases and J dropped 6 bases, with 10 bases sitting between them. This CDR3 spans 13 amino acids. CDR1 is SGHAT and CDR2 is FQNNGV in the germline V gene. The CDR3 DNA follows: TGTGCCAGCAGCCGTCTGGGGGCCGGGGAGCTGTTTTTT. Encoded protein: CASSRLGAGELFF.

This clonotype appeared many times. The chain is built from TRBV6-5 and TRBJ2-3; 10 bases fit TRBD2. Germline CDR1 MNHEY, CDR2 SVGAGI. Germline trimming cut 4 bases from V and 4 bases from J; bases unmatched to any gene: 8. CDR3 size: 16 residues. CDR3: CASSLPGLASPDTQYF. DNA of the CDR3: TGTGCCAGCAGTTTGCCGGGACTAGCGTCCCCAGATACGCAGTATTTT.

This clonotype was recorded at least ten times. J is TRBJ2-7 and V is TRBV27, with 8 bases matching TRBD1. V was pared by 5 bases and J by 2 bases, with 2 bases of the junction left unmatched. CDR1 is MNHEY, CDR2 SMNVEV, per germline (reference sequence). CDR3 length: 13 residues. CDR3 nucleotide sequence: TGTGCCAGCAGTCGGACAGGGCCCTACGAGCAGTACTTC. It translates to CASSRTGPYEQYF.

This clonotype has at least ten counts. The rearrangement joins TRBV11-2 to TRBJ1-4, with 7 bases aligning to TRBD1. The CDR3 spans 15 residues. CDR1 is SGHAT, CDR2 FQNNGV, per germline. V was pared by 5 bases and J by 1 base, with 4 bases of the junction left unmatched. CDR3 sequence (DNA): TGTGCCAGCAGCGATCAGGGGGGAACTAATGAAAAACTGTTTTTT. Its protein is CASSDQGGTNEKLFF.

This sequence joins TRBV12-3 or TRBV12-4 and TRBJ2-7, with 7 bases aligning to TRBD1. The V gene end was trimmed by 6 bases and the J gene end by 2 bases; junction bases not matched to a gene: 7. The CDR3 has 14 residues. CDR3 sequence (DNA): TGTGCCAGCAGCCGGGACAGTGCGGCCTACGAGCAGTACTTC. The encoded protein is CASSRDSAAYEQYF.

This clonotype was observed at least ten times. The chain joins TRBV6-1 to TRBJ1-6; D gene ambiguous. The ends were cut back, 0 bases at V and 4 bases at J, with 10 bases in the middle. CDR3 length: 16 residues. Germline V gives CDR1 MNHNS, CDR2 SASEGT. Here the CDR3 reads CASSEAHREYNSPLHF. In DNA, the CDR3 is TGTGCCAGCAGTGAAGCGCATCGGGAGTATAATTCACCCCTCCACTTT.